The next 15 T cell receptor beta chains were all read from a single sample in a study of blood T cell repertoires in COVID-19 (dated by TCRdb to 2020 to 2021). Libraries were prepared through the immunoSEQ multiplex PCR assay. Drawn from immuneACCESS, this table holds only the in-frame rearrangements with V and J called that TCRdb kept. Clones are partly lost; checked studies trace under half to an unresolved V gene and leave the rest unexplained. The table for this sample lists roughly 70,000 clones; about four fifths of them were counted only once. The ten top clones hold about 15% of the sample. The source material was peripheral blood. Every receptor here comes from a man aged 55 to 70 with COVID-19, enrolled during active disease.

In its sample, this clone was seen a few times. The chain links TRBV5-1 to TRBJ2-2; 10 nucleotides match TRBD2. The CDR3 has 15 residues. V shed 4 bases and J 3 bases; nucleotides not matched to a gene: 3. Germline CDR1 reads SGHRS; CDR2 reads YFSETQ. CDR3 nucleotides: TGCGCCAGCAGCAGAGCGGGAGGGGACACCGGGGAGCTGTTTTTT. It encodes CASSRAGGDTGELFF.

The rearrangement joins TRBV28 to TRBJ2-7, with TRBD2 matching over 10 bases. Germline V CDR1 and CDR2: MDHEN, SYDVKM. The CDR3 length is 15 residues. Losses at the gene ends were 7 bases for V and 3 bases for J; bases not matched to a gene: 9. CDR3 DNA sequence: TGTGCCAGCACTCACCCCTGGACTAGCGGCTACGAGCAGTACTTC. Amino acid sequence: CASTHPWTSGYEQYF.

This clone showed up just a few times. The CDR3, as DNA: TGTGCTAGTGCCGGGGGTCGGGGTACTGAAGCTTTCTTT. It translates to CASAGGRGTEAFF. V usage is TRBV12-5 and J usage is TRBJ1-1; the D gene is possibly TRBD1 (5 bases). Germline values: CDR1 LGHNT, CDR2 FRNRAP. The CDR3 totals 13 residues. V dropped 7 bases and J dropped 5 bases, with 14 bases sitting between them.

The rearrangement links TRBV10-2 to TRBJ2-1, with 8 nucleotides matching TRBD2. From germline, CDR1 is WSHSY and CDR2 SAAADI. The CDR3 spans 15 residues. The ends lost 8 bases at V and 8 bases at J; junction bases unmatched: 14. The CDR3 nucleotides read TGCGCCAGCTCTAAGTTAGCGGGGTATGGCGATGAGCAGTTCTTC. Translated: CASSKLAGYGDEQFF.

The chain uses TRBV7-9 and TRBJ2-7; D remains unclear. The CDR3 totals 15 residues. The V and J ends lost 5 bases and 2 bases respectively, with 16 bases between them. Germline assignment: CDR1 SEHNR and CDR2 FQNEAQ (reference sequence). The DNA for the CDR3 is TGTGCCAGCAGCCAAAACGCGTATTTTACCTACGAGCAGTACTTC. Translating it yields CASSQNAYFTYEQYF. Full variable domain (rest looked up from reference TRBV7-9 and TRBJ2-7): DTGVSQNPRHKITKRGQNVTFRCDPISEHNRLYWYRQTLGQGPEFLTYFQNEAQLEKSRLLSDRFSAERPKGSFSTLEIQRTEQGDSAMYLCASSQNAYFTYEQYFGPGTRLTVT.

This chain uses TRBV6-6 with TRBJ1-6, with D maybe TRBD1 (5 bases). CDR1 MNHNY and CDR2 SVGAGI come from the germline V gene (reference sequence). There are 15 residues in the CDR3. Trimming cost V 5 bases and J 5 bases, with 13 bases left between them. The CDR3 region is CASSPRGTDNSPLHF. In DNA, the CDR3 is TGTGCCAGCAGTCCGCGGGGGACGGATAATTCACCCCTCCACTTT.

V is TRBV27 and J is TRBJ2-7, with TRBD1 matching over 9 bases. This CDR3 contains 15 residues. V dropped 6 bases and J dropped 3; count of bases not matched to a gene: 9. Germline CDR1 and CDR2: MNHEY and SMNVEV (reference sequence). CDR3 nucleotide sequence: TGTGCCAGCAGCAGACAGGGGGTTAAGGGCTACGAGCAGTACTTC. Its protein is CASSRQGVKGYEQYF.

The genes are TRBV13 and TRBJ2-2; 9 positions match TRBD2. There are 16 residues in the CDR3. Trimming at V came to 4 bases and at J to 2 bases, leaving 5 bases not matched to a gene. Germline loops: CDR1 PRHDT, CDR2 FYEKMQ (reference sequence). The CDR3 here is CASSSLAGTNTGELFF. The CDR3, as DNA: TGTGCCAGCAGCTCGCTAGCGGGAACAAACACCGGGGAGCTGTTTTTT.

The gene calls are TRBV15 and TRBJ2-3; D is unresolved. Germline-derived CDR1 and CDR2 are LNHNV and YYDKDF (reference sequence). The CDR3 sequence is 13 residues long. Trimming removed 0 bases from V and 6 bases from J, with 7 bases in between. CDR3 DNA: TGTGCCACCAGCAGAGATGCCGCGGATACGCAGTATTTT. Amino acids: CATSRDAADTQYF.

CDR3 protein: CASSARAGDSTQYF. The CDR3 DNA reads TGTGCCAGCAGTGCCCGCGCGGGGGATTCTACGCAGTATTTT. V gene TRBV2 combines with J gene TRBJ2-3, with 7 bases identical to TRBD2. The CDR3 is 14 amino acids. Germline V gives CDR1 SNHLY, CDR2 FYNNEI. After removal of 4 bases from V and 8 bases from J, the junction contained 9 bases not matched to a gene.

This chain uses TRBV5-1 with TRBJ1-4; 8 positions agree with TRBD1. The V gene end was trimmed by 4 bases and the J gene end by 5 bases; junction bases not matched to a gene: 10. CDR1 is SGHRS and CDR2 is YFSETQ in the germline V gene. There are 16 residues in the CDR3. This CDR3 reads CASSTFGQGRNEKLFF. CDR3 in DNA: TGCGCCAGCAGCACCTTCGGACAGGGACGGAATGAAAAACTGTTTTTT.

The gene calls are TRBV2 and TRBJ1-2; 10 nucleotides align to TRBD1. There are 16 residues in the CDR3. Germline loops: CDR1 SNHLY, CDR2 FYNNEI. V shed 8 bases and J 5 bases; nucleotides not matched to a gene: 14. CDR3 in DNA: TGTGCCAGCTCCGGGACAGGGGTAGGGGTAGGGTATGGCTACACCTTC. Translating it yields CASSGTGVGVGYGYTF.

CDR3 sequence (DNA): TGTGCCTGGAGTGTCGGGGCTAGCGGGGTGAATGAGCAGTTCTTC. It yields the protein CAWSVGASGVNEQFF. This chain connects TRBV30 to TRBJ2-1; 9 bases line up with TRBD2. Germline loops: CDR1 GTSNPN, CDR2 SVGIG (reference sequence). J was trimmed by 7 bases and V by 0 bases; bases with no gene match: 7. The CDR3 is made up of 15 amino acids.

CDR3 in DNA: TGTGCCAGCAGCAGGTCGAACAGGGAGACCCAGTACTTC. Translating gives CASSRSNRETQYF. The chain couples TRBV12-3 or TRBV12-4 to TRBJ2-5; D possibly corresponds to TRBD1 (5 bases). The CDR3 has 13 residues. V lost 6 bases, J lost 5 bases, and 13 bases lay in between.

The chain joins TRBV2 to TRBJ2-3; 10 bases fit TRBD2. J was trimmed by 5 bases and V by 5 bases; bases with no gene match: 4. The CDR3 is made up of 14 amino acids. From germline, CDR1 is SNHLY and CDR2 FYNNEI. This CDR3 is CASSRASGGDTQYF. The CDR3 region has the DNA TGTGCCAGCAGTCGGGCTAGCGGGGGAGATACGCAGTATTTT.